This record looks at one TCR beta chain sequence and its context. Its antigen is unknown. Trimming removed 2 bases from V and 6 bases from J, with 10 bases in between. The CDR3 contains 14 residues. From germline, CDR1 is LNHDA and CDR2 SQIVND (reference sequence). Sequencing was performed with immunoSEQ multiplex PCR; in TCRdb, only in-frame clones are kept and a portion is missing. Here the sample spans 44,000 or so clones, roughly 80% being singletons. This sample stems from a study of OX40 agonist ivuxolimab in advanced cancers. Turning to the study itself: A mean age of around 60 years, range roughly 20 to 80, was recorded, and approximately 85% were male. Broader study findings: With doses of 0.1-3.0 mg/kg, partial responders showed among the lowest clonal expansion. By week 6 at 0.1 to 3.0 mg/kg, blood CD4+ and CD8+ T cells had expanded clonally.

This sample comprised CD4+ or CD8+ T cells sorted from blood, obtained in a trial of the OX40 agonist ivuxolimab. The receptor's source is an adult with an advanced solid tumor such as melanoma, head and neck, liver or kidney cancer. This chain links TRBV19 with TRBJ2-2; perhaps TRBD1 as D (5 bases). Written as DNA, the CDR3 is TGTGCCAGTAGTATAAACAGGTGGGCCGGGGAGCTGTTTTTT. This encodes CASSINRWAGELFF.